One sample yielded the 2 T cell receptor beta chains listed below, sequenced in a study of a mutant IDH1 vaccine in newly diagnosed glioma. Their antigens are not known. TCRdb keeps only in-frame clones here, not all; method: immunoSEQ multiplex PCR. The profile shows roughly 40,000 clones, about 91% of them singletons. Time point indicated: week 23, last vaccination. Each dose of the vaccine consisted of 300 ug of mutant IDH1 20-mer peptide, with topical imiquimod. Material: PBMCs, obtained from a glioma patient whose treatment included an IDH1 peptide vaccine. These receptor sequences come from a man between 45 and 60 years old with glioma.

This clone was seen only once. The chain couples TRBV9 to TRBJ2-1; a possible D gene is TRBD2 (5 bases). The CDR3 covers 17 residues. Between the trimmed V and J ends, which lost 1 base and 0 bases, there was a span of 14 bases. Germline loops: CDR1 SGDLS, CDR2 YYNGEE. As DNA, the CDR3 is TGTGCCAGCAGCGTACTTTCGCTGGGGAGCTCCTACAATGAGCAGTTCTTC. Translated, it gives CASSVLSLGSSYNEQFF.

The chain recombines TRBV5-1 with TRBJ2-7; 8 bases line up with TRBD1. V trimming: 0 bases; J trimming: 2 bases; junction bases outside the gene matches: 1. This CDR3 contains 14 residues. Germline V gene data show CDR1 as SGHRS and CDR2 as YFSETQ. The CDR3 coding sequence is TGCGCCAGCAGCTTGGGGACAGGGCCCTACGAGCAGTACTTC. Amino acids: CASSLGTGPYEQYF.